The rows below give T cell receptor beta chains drawn from one sample of a study of blood T cell repertoires in COVID-19. The method was immunoSEQ multiplex PCR; TCRdb's version includes in-frame clones alone and lacks a portion of them. The table has roughly 150,000 clones, over 75% seen once. Specimen: peripheral blood. The origin of the receptors is a woman in her fifties or sixties with acute or convalescent COVID-19. Each CDR3 is given with its conserved first and last residue. The order of the fields is J gene, D gene, clone size, V gene, CDR3 DNA, CDR3 protein. A D gene is named only where the DNA matches it firmly. Size is omitted from some rows. Given values are once, few, many or a class for expanded clones.

j_gene: TRBJ2-3; d_gene: TRBD2; abundance: few; v_gene: TRBV4-3; CDR3nt: TGCGCCAGCAGCCAAGATGGGGCTAGCGGGGTAACAGATACGCAGTATTTT; CDR3aa: CASSQDGASGVTDTQYF
j_gene: TRBJ2-5; d_gene: NA; abundance: NA; v_gene: TRBV5-1; CDR3nt: TGCGCCAGCAGCTTGGCCGGTTCACAAGAGACCCAGTACTTC; CDR3aa: CASSLAGSQETQYF
j_gene: TRBJ2-7; d_gene: TRBD1; abundance: NA; v_gene: TRBV19; CDR3nt: TGTGCCAGTAGCAGGACAGGGACCTCCTACGAGCAGTACTTC; CDR3aa: CASSRTGTSYEQYF
j_gene: TRBJ1-1; d_gene: NA; abundance: NA; v_gene: TRBV5-6; CDR3nt: TGTGCCAGCAGCAAAACCGGGAGGACTGAAGCTTTCTTT; CDR3aa: CASSKTGRTEAFF
j_gene: TRBJ2-1; d_gene: TRBD2; abundance: few; v_gene: TRBV4-3; CDR3nt: TGCGCCAGCAGCCAAGGGTTAGCGGGGGGATACAATGAGCAGTTCTTC; CDR3aa: CASSQGLAGGYNEQFF
j_gene: TRBJ1-6; d_gene: TRBD1; abundance: once; v_gene: TRBV7-9; CDR3nt: TGTGCCAGCAGCTTCCAGGGGGTTAATAATTCACCCCTCCACTTT; CDR3aa: CASSFQGVNNSPLHF
j_gene: TRBJ2-3; d_gene: TRBD1; abundance: once; v_gene: TRBV9; CDR3nt: TGTGCCAGCAGCGACACAGGGGAAGGGGCGGATACGCAGTATTTT; CDR3aa: CASSDTGEGADTQYF
j_gene: TRBJ2-2; d_gene: TRBD1; abundance: NA; v_gene: TRBV9; CDR3nt: TGTGCCAGCAGCCCGAAGAGGACAGGGGATTCCGGGGAGCTGTTTTTT; CDR3aa: CASSPKRTGDSGELFF
j_gene: TRBJ2-5; d_gene: TRBD2; abundance: once; v_gene: TRBV12-3/TRBV12-4; CDR3nt: TGTGCCAGCAGTAGGACTAGTTCGGGGACCCAGTACTTC; CDR3aa: CASSRTSSGTQYF
j_gene: TRBJ1-5; d_gene: TRBD1; abundance: NA; v_gene: TRBV28; CDR3nt: TGTGCCAGGACAGGGTCCCGGCAGCCCCAGCATTTT; CDR3aa: CARTGSRQPQHF
j_gene: TRBJ1-3; d_gene: NA; abundance: NA; v_gene: TRBV11-2; CDR3nt: TGTGCCAGCAGCCCCGAGAATAGAAACACCATATATTTT; CDR3aa: CASSPENRNTIYF